Following are 21 T cell receptor beta chains from one sample sequenced in a study of cytomegalovirus exposure and HLA in healthy donors. It was with 60 Vbeta and 13 Jbeta primers that the PCR ran. Libraries were prepared by immunoSEQ multiplex PCR; TCRdb keeps only in-frame clonotypes and omits some of them. The sample shows some 110,000 clones, around 78% of them seen only once. Sequencing was carried out using PBMCs. All receptors come from a man in his forties or fifties in good health and CMV-seronegative.

This rearrangement joins TRBV27 to TRBJ1-1; D gene uncertain. V gave up 3 bases and J gave up 8 bases, with 10 bases separating them. Germline V gives CDR1 MNHEY, CDR2 SMNVEV (reference sequence). The CDR3 has 12 residues. This CDR3 is CASSLRFGEAFF. The CDR3 coding sequence is TGTGCCAGCAGTTTGAGGTTCGGGGAAGCTTTCTTT.

V is TRBV7-9 and J is TRBJ1-6; D is ambiguous. The germline gives CDR1 SEHNR, CDR2 FQNEAQ (reference sequence). V lost 5 bases to trimming and J lost 4 bases, with 12 bases between them. This CDR3 has 15 amino acids. Written as DNA, the CDR3 is TGTGCCAGCAGCAAGGAGGTTTTATATAATTCACCCCTCCACTTT. This encodes CASSKEVLYNSPLHF.

The chain combines TRBV30 with TRBJ1-1; D gene ambiguous. Germline CDR1 GTSNPN, CDR2 SVGIG (reference sequence). The CDR3 runs 12 residues. The germline V and J ends were trimmed by 3 bases and 1 base, with 6 bases remaining between them. This chain's CDR3 is CAWREGNTEAFF. CDR3 DNA: TGTGCCTGGAGGGAGGGGAACACTGAAGCTTTCTTT.

The chain has TRBV19 and TRBJ2-6, with TRBD1 matching over 11 bases. The CDR3 is 17 amino acids. The V segment lost 7 bases and the J segment 0 bases; nucleotides outside the gene matches: 5. CDR1 is LNHDA, CDR2 SQIVND, per germline (reference sequence). In nucleotides, the CDR3 is TGTGCCAGTACCGGGACAGGGGGTCTCTCTGGGGCCAACGTCCTGACTTTC. Residues: CASTGTGGLSGANVLTF.

With respect to this clone: Germline and junction disagree at one end, which may indicate a read error. The chain carries TRBV25-1 and TRBJ2-2; tentatively, D is TRBD2 (5 bases). The CDR3 runs to 11 residues. Germline CDR1 MGHDK, CDR2 SYGVNS. Written as DNA, the CDR3 is TGTGCCAGCAGCCCATCCGGGAAGCTGTTTTTT. This gives the protein CASSPSGKLFF.

This clone was observed once. The chain uses TRBV7-2 and TRBJ2-7; D not resolved. The CDR3 covers 14 residues. The V gene lost 5 bases and the J gene lost 2 bases, with 13 bases spanning the gap. Germline lookup yields CDR1 SGHTA and CDR2 FQGNSA. CDR3 residues: CASSPGVGAYEQYF. The CDR3 coding sequence is TGTGCCAGCAGCCCAGGCGTGGGCGCCTACGAGCAGTACTTC.

This chain links TRBV5-1 with TRBJ2-1; 9 bases align to TRBD2. Germline CDR1 and CDR2: SGHRS and YFSETQ. V lost 2 bases to trimming and J lost 4 bases; unmatched junction nucleotides: 22. This CDR3 contains 21 residues. The CDR3 DNA sequence: TGCGCCAGCAGCTTTCAAGGGCCAGCGGGGGGTCCCTTATTACTATACAATGAGCAGTTCTTC. Translation: CASSFQGPAGGPLLLYNEQFF.

This clone came up a few times. The chain uses TRBV28 and TRBJ1-1, with TRBD1 as a possible D gene (5 bases). From germline, CDR1 is MDHEN and CDR2 SYDVKM. Trimming took off 2 bases at V and 5 bases at J, with 15 bases between the two ends. The CDR3 spans 15 residues. DNA of the CDR3: TGTGCCAGCAGTTTACGGGACTCCTCGGTTACTGAAGCTTTCTTT. This sequence encodes CASSLRDSSVTEAFF.

The J gene is TRBJ1-1, the V gene TRBV29-1; a weak D match, TRBD1 (6 bases). The V and J ends lost 6 bases and 1 base respectively, with 15 bases between them. The CDR3 extends over 14 amino acids. CDR1 is SQVTM and CDR2 is ANQGSEA in the germline V gene. The DNA of the CDR3 is TGCAGCGTGGCCATTCAGGGGCCGAACACTGAAGCTTTCTTT. Its translation is CSVAIQGPNTEAFF.

The chain combines TRBV4-1 with TRBJ1-2; unclear D gene. The CDR3 is 15 residues long. Trimming pared 0 bases from V and 4 bases from J, leaving 12 bases between. Germline lookup yields CDR1 MGHRA and CDR2 YSYEKL. The CDR3 nucleotides are TGCGCCAGCAGCCAAGAACCGGGGAAGAGCTATGGCTACACCTTC. This codes for CASSQEPGKSYGYTF.

V is TRBV5-1 and J is TRBJ2-7, with 7 bases identical to TRBD1. Unmatched junction bases numbered 12, after V lost 0 bases and J lost 6 bases. Germline CDR1 SGHRS, CDR2 YFSETQ. The CDR3 is 16 amino acids. This CDR3 is CASSLAPGQSPFEQYF. The CDR3 coding sequence is TGCGCCAGCAGCTTGGCCCCGGGACAGAGCCCTTTCGAGCAGTACTTC.

V usage is TRBV5-4 and J usage is TRBJ1-5, with D tentatively TRBD1 (5 bases). This CDR3 is 14 amino acids long. V shed 4 bases and J shed 5 bases, with 13 bases lying between them. Germline assignment: CDR1 SGHNT and CDR2 YYREEE (reference sequence). CDR3 protein: CASSEAGKDQPQHF. The CDR3 nucleotides are TGTGCCAGCAGCGAAGCAGGGAAAGATCAGCCCCAGCATTTT.

This clone was seen just once. The rearrangement links TRBV27 to TRBJ2-5, with D tentatively TRBD2 (5 bases). Trimming took 2 bases from V and 2 from J, leaving 9 bases between them. The CDR3 has 14 amino acids. The V gene's germline CDR1 is MNHEY and CDR2 SMNVEV (reference sequence). The CDR3 DNA is TGTGCCAGCAGTTTAGGTCGGGGTCAAGAGACCCAGTACTTC. It is translated as CASSLGRGQETQYF.

The CDR3 coding sequence is TGTGCCTGGAGTATTGGCAGCGGGGGGGCAGATACGCAGTATTTT. Translation: CAWSIGSGGADTQYF. J is TRBJ2-3 and V is TRBV30; 10 positions match TRBD2. Germline V gives CDR1 GTSNPN, CDR2 SVGIG (reference sequence). This CDR3 is built from 15 residues. J was trimmed by 4 bases and V by 2 bases; bases with no gene match: 6.

This sequence joins TRBV11-3 and TRBJ2-5; perhaps TRBD2 as D (5 bases). V gave up 3 bases and J gave up 2 bases, with 13 bases separating them. The CDR3 spans 15 residues. Germline CDR1 is SGHNT and CDR2 is YENEEA. CDR3 sequence: CASSLGAERQETQYF. The DNA of the CDR3 is TGTGCCAGCAGCTTGGGAGCGGAAAGGCAAGAGACCCAGTACTTC.

This clone was counted a few times. The chain recombines TRBV27 with TRBJ1-4; tentatively, D is TRBD1 (5 bases). CDR3 length: 16 residues. V dropped 6 bases and J dropped 7 bases, with 21 bases sitting between them. Germline-derived CDR1 and CDR2 are MNHEY and SMNVEV (reference sequence). CDR3 nucleotides: TGTGCCAGCAGCCCGTCGACAGCCCCCATGGGTGAAAAACTGTTTTTT. Translating it yields CASSPSTAPMGEKLFF. The full variable domain, in which reference TRBV27 and TRBJ1-4 provide the parts outside the CDR3, is EAQVTQNPRYLITVTGKKLTVTCSQNMNHEYMSWYRQDPGLGLRQIYYSMNVEVTDKGDVPEGYKVSRKEKRNFPLILESPSPNQTSLYFCASSPSTAPMGEKLFFGSGTQLSVL.

Worth noting for this clone: The same CDR3 is also encoded by other DNA sequences in this sample. This chain uses TRBV5-1 with TRBJ2-5, with 8 bases fitting TRBD1. The end of the DNA is better explained by TRBJ2-7, so the J call may be wrong. This CDR3 region has 16 residues. Looked up from germline, CDR1 is SGHRS and CDR2 is YFSETQ. CDR3: CASSRLDRGSSYEQYF. CDR3 bases: TGCGCCAGCAGCCGTTTAGACAGGGGAAGCTCCTACGAGCAGTACTTC.

This clone is a singleton in its sample. This chain uses TRBV7-9 with TRBJ1-2, with 8 positions matching TRBD1. The J segment lost 4 bases and the V segment lost 6 bases, leaving 10 bases of the junction unmatched. The CDR3 contains 15 residues. Germline V lookup: CDR1 SEHNR, CDR2 FQNEAQ (reference sequence). The DNA of the CDR3 is TGTGCCAGCAGTTCCGGACAGGGTGGTGGCTATGGCTACACCTTC. It codes for CASSSGQGGGYGYTF.

This clone appeared a single time. The rearrangement links TRBV27 to TRBJ2-7, with a weak D call TRBD1 (5 bases). CDR3 length equals 12 residues. V lost 6 bases to trimming and J lost 2 bases, with 8 bases between them. Germline CDR1 MNHEY, CDR2 SMNVEV (reference sequence). CDR3 in DNA: TGTGCCAGCAGGCGACAGCCCTACGAGCAGTACTTC. Amino acids: CASRRQPYEQYF.

The V gene is TRBV5-6, the J gene TRBJ1-2; 11 nucleotides align to TRBD1. There are 15 residues in the CDR3. Trimming at V came to 4 bases and at J to 3 bases, leaving 5 bases not matched to a gene. The germline gives CDR1 SGHDT, CDR2 YYEEEE. CDR3 nucleotide sequence: TGTGCCAGCAGCCCAGGACAGGGGGCTGACTATGGCTACACCTTC. Translated, it gives CASSPGQGADYGYTF.

As to this clone: One end of the junction fails to match germline, which may point to a read error. The chain recombines TRBV7-9 with TRBJ2-1, with 12 bases lining up with TRBD2. The CDR3 has 16 amino acids. Germline assignment: CDR1 SEHNR and CDR2 FQNEAQ (reference sequence). The CDR3: CSSTLASSGGGNEQFF. The CDR3 DNA reads TGTTCCAGCACCCTAGCATCTAGCGGGGGGGGTAATGAGCAGTTCTTC.